This is a list of T cell receptor beta chains from one sample in a study of cytomegalovirus exposure and HLA in healthy donors. TCRdb keeps only in-frame clones here, not all; method: immunoSEQ multiplex PCR. The data hold some 68,000 clones, with around 95% observed a single time. Sequenced material: PBMCs. These receptors originate from a man aged 18-30 years in good health and CMV-seronegative. The CDR3 runs from the conserved cysteine through the conserved F or W. A D gene is named only where the DNA matches it firmly. Where a row states a size, it is once, few, many or the class of an expanded clone; other rows omit it.

clone size: -
J gene: TRBJ2-1
CDR3 length: 16
D gene: TRBD1
V gene: TRBV10-3
CDR3 protein: CAISDSSTGERNEQFF
CDR3 DNA: TGTGCCATCAGTGATTCGTCGACAGGGGAGAGGAATGAGCAGTTCTTC

clone size: -
J gene: TRBJ1-1
CDR3 length: 14
D gene: TRBD1
V gene: TRBV10-3
CDR3 protein: CAISDPEDRDTAFF
CDR3 DNA: TGTGCCATCAGTGACCCGGAGGACAGGGACACAGCTTTCTTT

clone size: once
J gene: TRBJ2-3
CDR3 length: 17
D gene: -
V gene: TRBV15
CDR3 protein: CATSNRGRRWWTDTQYF
CDR3 DNA: TGTGCCACCAGCAATCGGGGGAGGAGATGGTGGACAGATACGCAGTATTTT

clone size: -
J gene: TRBJ2-1
CDR3 length: 17
D gene: TRBD1
V gene: TRBV9
CDR3 protein: CASSSRDRVSSYNEQFF
CDR3 DNA: TGTGCCAGCAGCAGCCGGGACAGGGTATCATCCTACAATGAGCAGTTCTTC

clone size: -
J gene: TRBJ1-2
CDR3 length: 16
D gene: TRBD1
V gene: TRBV5-6
CDR3 protein: CASSIMGRTGEDGYTF
CDR3 DNA: TGTGCCAGCAGCATAATGGGCCGAACAGGGGAGGATGGCTACACCTTC

clone size: -
J gene: TRBJ1-2
CDR3 length: 11
D gene: -
V gene: TRBV20-1
CDR3 protein: CSAVRDNGYTF
CDR3 DNA: TGCAGTGCTGTTCGGGACAATGGCTACACCTTC

clone size: once
J gene: TRBJ1-4
CDR3 length: 12
D gene: TRBD1
V gene: TRBV16
CDR3 protein: CASSLTGEKLFF
CDR3 DNA: TGTGCCAGCAGCCTGACAGGGGAAAAACTGTTTTTT

clone size: -
J gene: TRBJ2-7
CDR3 length: 16
D gene: TRBD2
V gene: TRBV11-2
CDR3 protein: CASSLRGLAVIYEQYF
CDR3 DNA: TGTGCCAGCAGCTTAAGAGGACTAGCTGTGATTTACGAGCAGTACTTC

clone size: -
J gene: TRBJ2-1
CDR3 length: 15
D gene: -
V gene: TRBV15
CDR3 protein: CATSSDRAGGNEQFF
CDR3 DNA: TGTGCCACCAGCAGCGACAGGGCAGGGGGGAATGAGCAGTTCTTC

clone size: -
J gene: TRBJ1-5
CDR3 length: 14
D gene: -
V gene: TRBV19
CDR3 protein: CASSAGLSNQPQHF
CDR3 DNA: TGTGCCAGTAGTGCAGGGCTCTCCAATCAGCCCCAGCATTTT

clone size: -
J gene: TRBJ2-6
CDR3 length: 17
D gene: TRBD1
V gene: TRBV27
CDR3 protein: CASSLRTGDSGANVLTF
CDR3 DNA: TGTGCCAGCAGTTTGAGGACAGGGGACTCTGGGGCCAACGTCCTGACTTTC

clone size: -
J gene: TRBJ2-3
CDR3 length: 14
D gene: -
V gene: TRBV7-7
CDR3 protein: CASSSDSFTDTQYF
CDR3 DNA: TGTGCTAGCAGCTCCGACAGTTTCACAGATACGCAGTATTTT

clone size: -
J gene: TRBJ2-7
CDR3 length: 13
D gene: -
V gene: TRBV7-2
CDR3 protein: CASSLAPGGEQYF
CDR3 DNA: TGTGCCAGCAGCTTAGCGCCCGGGGGTGAGCAGTACTTC

clone size: once
J gene: TRBJ2-1
CDR3 length: 14
D gene: TRBD2
V gene: TRBV28
CDR3 protein: CASMGTSAPHEQFF
CDR3 DNA: TGTGCCAGCATGGGGACTAGCGCTCCGCACGAGCAGTTCTTC

clone size: -
J gene: TRBJ2-1
CDR3 length: 15
D gene: -
V gene: TRBV19
CDR3 protein: CASSTSGENYNEQFF
CDR3 DNA: TGTGCCAGTAGTACATCAGGGGAGAATTACAATGAGCAGTTCTTC

clone size: -
J gene: TRBJ2-3
CDR3 length: 15
D gene: TRBD2
V gene: TRBV9
CDR3 protein: CASSVSGTSTDTQYF
CDR3 DNA: TGTGCCAGCAGCGTATCAGGGACTAGTACAGATACGCAGTATTTT

clone size: -
J gene: TRBJ1-2
CDR3 length: 15
D gene: -
V gene: TRBV4-1
CDR3 protein: CASSQVMGAQVGYTF
CDR3 DNA: TGCGCCAGCAGCCAAGTGATGGGGGCCCAGGTTGGCTACACCTTC

clone size: -
J gene: TRBJ1-3
CDR3 length: 14
D gene: TRBD1
V gene: TRBV28
CDR3 protein: CASSLTGVGNTIYF
CDR3 DNA: TGTGCCAGCAGTTTAACAGGGGTCGGAAACACCATATATTTT

clone size: -
J gene: TRBJ2-5
CDR3 length: 16
D gene: TRBD2
V gene: TRBV28
CDR3 protein: CASSIPSGRAAETQYF
CDR3 DNA: TGTGCCAGCAGTATCCCAAGCGGGAGGGCCGCGGAGACCCAGTACTTC

clone size: -
J gene: TRBJ2-3
CDR3 length: 14
D gene: TRBD2
V gene: TRBV7-2
CDR3 protein: CASSSTGRADTQYF
CDR3 DNA: TGTGCCAGCAGCTCAACGGGGAGGGCAGATACGCAGTATTTT

clone size: -
J gene: TRBJ2-7
CDR3 length: 14
D gene: TRBD1
V gene: TRBV5-1
CDR3 protein: CASSPGTGGDEQYF
CDR3 DNA: TGCGCCAGCAGCCCCGGGACAGGGGGCGATGAGCAGTACTTC

clone size: -
J gene: TRBJ1-2
CDR3 length: 14
D gene: -
V gene: TRBV10-3
CDR3 protein: CAISDPGRVDGYTF
CDR3 DNA: TGTGCCATCAGTGACCCCGGCAGGGTTGATGGCTACACCTTC

clone size: -
J gene: TRBJ1-1
CDR3 length: 16
D gene: -
V gene: TRBV10-2
CDR3 protein: CASSHVSAGHNTEAFF
CDR3 DNA: TGCGCCAGCAGTCACGTGTCAGCAGGGCACAACACTGAAGCTTTCTTT

clone size: -
J gene: TRBJ1-1
CDR3 length: 12
D gene: -
V gene: TRBV6-6
CDR3 protein: CASSSGGPSAFF
CDR3 DNA: TGTGCCAGCAGTTCCGGGGGGCCTTCAGCTTTCTTT

clone size: -
J gene: TRBJ1-4
CDR3 length: 12
D gene: -
V gene: TRBV5-1
CDR3 protein: CASSSRGEKLFF
CDR3 DNA: TGCGCCAGCAGCAGTCGGGGAGAAAAACTGTTTTTT

clone size: -
J gene: TRBJ2-5
CDR3 length: 14
D gene: TRBD1
V gene: TRBV2
CDR3 protein: CATTEDRGRETQYF
CDR3 DNA: TGTGCCACGACGGAGGACAGGGGTCGGGAGACCCAGTACTTC

clone size: -
J gene: TRBJ2-1
CDR3 length: 14
D gene: TRBD2
V gene: TRBV5-1
CDR3 protein: CASSSTAGPNEQFF
CDR3 DNA: TGCGCCAGCAGCTCAACAGCGGGGCCCAATGAGCAGTTCTTC

clone size: -
J gene: TRBJ1-5
CDR3 length: 14
D gene: -
V gene: TRBV7-2
CDR3 protein: CASSTGTPNQPQHF
CDR3 DNA: TGTGCCAGCAGTACCGGGACACCAAATCAGCCCCAGCATTTT

clone size: -
J gene: TRBJ1-2
CDR3 length: 12
D gene: TRBD1
V gene: TRBV6-6
CDR3 protein: CALGQGDYGYTF
CDR3 DNA: TGTGCGCTTGGACAGGGAGACTATGGCTACACCTTC

clone size: -
J gene: TRBJ2-3
CDR3 length: 11
D gene: -
V gene: TRBV30
CDR3 protein: CAWSLEHTQYF
CDR3 DNA: TGTGCCTGGAGTCTAGAGCATACGCAGTATTTT

clone size: -
J gene: TRBJ2-1
CDR3 length: 18
D gene: TRBD2
V gene: TRBV10-2
CDR3 protein: CASSDASFSGRFQNEQFF
CDR3 DNA: TGCGCCAGCAGTGACGCCTCCTTCAGCGGGAGGTTCCAGAATGAGCAGTTCTTC

clone size: -
J gene: TRBJ1-5
CDR3 length: 16
D gene: -
V gene: TRBV6-6
CDR3 protein: CASRGGRGVRAQPQHF
CDR3 DNA: TGTGCCAGCAGGGGGGGGAGGGGTGTACGGGCTCAGCCCCAGCATTTT

clone size: once
J gene: TRBJ1-2
CDR3 length: 13
D gene: -
V gene: TRBV7-2
CDR3 protein: CASSLGRLYGYTF
CDR3 DNA: TGTGCCAGCAGCTTAGGCAGGCTCTATGGCTACACCTTC

clone size: -
J gene: TRBJ1-2
CDR3 length: 13
D gene: -
V gene: TRBV6-6
CDR3 protein: CASIPRQAYGYTF
CDR3 DNA: TGTGCCAGCATTCCTCGACAGGCATATGGCTACACCTTC

clone size: -
J gene: TRBJ2-1
CDR3 length: 15
D gene: TRBD2
V gene: TRBV5-1
CDR3 protein: CASSLGGLAGYEQFF
CDR3 DNA: TGCGCCAGCAGCTTGGGAGGACTAGCGGGATATGAGCAGTTCTTC

clone size: -
J gene: TRBJ2-3
CDR3 length: 14
D gene: -
V gene: TRBV2
CDR3 protein: CASSGRDVTDTQYF
CDR3 DNA: TGTGCCAGCAGTGGGAGGGATGTCACAGATACGCAGTATTTT

clone size: once
J gene: TRBJ1-1
CDR3 length: 16
D gene: TRBD1
V gene: TRBV5-1
CDR3 protein: CASSLAGTGGTTEAFF
CDR3 DNA: TGCGCCAGCAGCTTGGCCGGGACAGGGGGAACGACTGAAGCTTTCTTT

clone size: -
J gene: TRBJ2-2
CDR3 length: 13
D gene: -
V gene: TRBV29-1
CDR3 protein: CSVEGKRTGELFF
CDR3 DNA: TGCAGCGTTGAAGGTAAGAGGACCGGGGAGCTGTTTTTT

clone size: -
J gene: TRBJ2-1
CDR3 length: 17
D gene: TRBD2
V gene: TRBV7-9
CDR3 protein: CASSSPGLAGGYNEQFF
CDR3 DNA: TGTGCCAGCAGCTCCCCAGGTCTAGCGGGAGGCTACAATGAGCAGTTCTTC

clone size: -
J gene: TRBJ1-1
CDR3 length: 14
D gene: TRBD1
V gene: TRBV4-2
CDR3 protein: CASSQADRGTEAFF
CDR3 DNA: TGTGCCAGCAGCCAAGCGGACAGGGGCACTGAAGCTTTCTTT

clone size: -
J gene: TRBJ1-2
CDR3 length: 13
D gene: TRBD1
V gene: TRBV27
CDR3 protein: CASGLQGNYGYTF
CDR3 DNA: TGTGCCAGCGGATTACAGGGGAACTATGGCTACACCTTC

clone size: once
J gene: TRBJ2-1
CDR3 length: 15
D gene: TRBD1
V gene: TRBV6-5
CDR3 protein: CASRNGQGWHNEQFF
CDR3 DNA: TGTGCCAGCAGAAACGGACAGGGGTGGCACAATGAGCAGTTCTTC

clone size: -
J gene: TRBJ2-1
CDR3 length: 14
D gene: -
V gene: TRBV30
CDR3 protein: CAWKTRSSYNEQFF
CDR3 DNA: TGTGCCTGGAAAACGCGGAGCTCCTACAATGAGCAGTTCTTC

clone size: -
J gene: TRBJ2-7
CDR3 length: 15
D gene: TRBD1
V gene: TRBV10-1
CDR3 protein: CASSDPGTGTYEQYF
CDR3 DNA: TGCGCCAGCAGTGATCCCGGGACAGGGACCTACGAGCAGTACTTC

clone size: -
J gene: TRBJ2-2
CDR3 length: 16
D gene: TRBD1
V gene: TRBV27
CDR3 protein: CASSLTRQGSAGELFF
CDR3 DNA: TGTGCCAGCAGTTTAACACGACAGGGTAGCGCCGGGGAGCTGTTTTTT

clone size: -
J gene: TRBJ2-5
CDR3 length: 13
D gene: -
V gene: TRBV6-1
CDR3 protein: CASRLTVKETQYF
CDR3 DNA: TGTGCCAGCAGGCTGACAGTCAAAGAGACCCAGTACTTC

clone size: -
J gene: TRBJ2-2
CDR3 length: 15
D gene: TRBD1
V gene: TRBV5-1
CDR3 protein: CASSLAWTGPGELFF
CDR3 DNA: TGCGCCAGCAGCTTGGCCTGGACAGGGCCCGGGGAGCTGTTTTTT